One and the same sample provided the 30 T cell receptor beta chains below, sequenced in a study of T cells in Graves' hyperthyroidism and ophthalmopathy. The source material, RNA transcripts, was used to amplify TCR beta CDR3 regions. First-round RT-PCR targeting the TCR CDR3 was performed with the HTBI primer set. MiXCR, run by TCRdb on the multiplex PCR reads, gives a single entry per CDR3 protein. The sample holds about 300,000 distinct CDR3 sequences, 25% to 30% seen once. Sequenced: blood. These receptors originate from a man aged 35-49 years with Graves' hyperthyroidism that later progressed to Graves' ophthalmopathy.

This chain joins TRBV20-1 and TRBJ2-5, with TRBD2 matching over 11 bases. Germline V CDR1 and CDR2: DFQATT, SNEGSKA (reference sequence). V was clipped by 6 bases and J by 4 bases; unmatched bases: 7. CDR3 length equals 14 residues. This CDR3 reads CSAGPGTSGETQYF. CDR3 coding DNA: TGCAGTGCCGGGCCCGGGACTAGCGGAGAGACCCAGTACTTC.

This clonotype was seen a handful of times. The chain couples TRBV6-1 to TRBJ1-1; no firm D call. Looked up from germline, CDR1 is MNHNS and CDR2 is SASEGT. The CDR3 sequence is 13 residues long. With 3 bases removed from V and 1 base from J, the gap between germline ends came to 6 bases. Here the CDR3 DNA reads TGTGCCAGCAGTGAGTACGAGAACACTGAAGCTTTCTTT. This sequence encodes CASSEYENTEAFF.

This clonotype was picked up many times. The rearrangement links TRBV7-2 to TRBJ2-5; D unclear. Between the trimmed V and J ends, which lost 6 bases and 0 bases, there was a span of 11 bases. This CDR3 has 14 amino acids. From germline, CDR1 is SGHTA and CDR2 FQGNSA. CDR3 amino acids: CASRPTRYQETQYF. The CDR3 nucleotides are TGTGCCAGCAGGCCTACAAGGTACCAAGAGACCCAGTACTTC.

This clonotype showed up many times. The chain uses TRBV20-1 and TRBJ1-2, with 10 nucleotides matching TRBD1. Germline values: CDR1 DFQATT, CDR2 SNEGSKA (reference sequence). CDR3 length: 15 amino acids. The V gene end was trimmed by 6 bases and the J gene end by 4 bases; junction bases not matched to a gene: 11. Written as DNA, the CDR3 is TGCAGTGCAGACGCGGACAGGGGGGACCGCTATGGCTACACCTTC. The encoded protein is CSADADRGDRYGYTF.

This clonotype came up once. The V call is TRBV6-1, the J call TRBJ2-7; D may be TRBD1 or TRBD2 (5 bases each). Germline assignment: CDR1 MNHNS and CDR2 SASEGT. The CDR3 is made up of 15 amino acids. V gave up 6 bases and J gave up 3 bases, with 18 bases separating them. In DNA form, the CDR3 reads TGTGCCAGCAGGGAATCGGGGCCGGCGGGCTACGAGCAGTACTTC. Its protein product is CASRESGPAGYEQYF.

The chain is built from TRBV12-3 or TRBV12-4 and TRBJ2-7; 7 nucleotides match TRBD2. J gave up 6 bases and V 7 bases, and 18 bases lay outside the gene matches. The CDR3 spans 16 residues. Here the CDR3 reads CASTPHPAGPRGEQYF. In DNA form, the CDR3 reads TGTGCCAGCACCCCTCACCCAGCGGGACCCCGGGGCGAGCAGTACTTC.

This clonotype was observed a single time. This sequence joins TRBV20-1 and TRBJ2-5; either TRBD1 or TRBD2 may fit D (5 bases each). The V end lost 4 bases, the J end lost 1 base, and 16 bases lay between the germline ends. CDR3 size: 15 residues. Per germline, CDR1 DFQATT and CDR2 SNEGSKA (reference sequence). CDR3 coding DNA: TGCAGTGCTATGAAGAGACCGGGACCCCAAGAGACCCAGTACTTC. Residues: CSAMKRPGPQETQYF.

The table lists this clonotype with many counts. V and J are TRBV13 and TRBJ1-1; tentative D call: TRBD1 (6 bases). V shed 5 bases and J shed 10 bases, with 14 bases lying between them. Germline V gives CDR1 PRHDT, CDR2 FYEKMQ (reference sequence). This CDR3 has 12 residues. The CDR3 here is CASSQGSFLAFF. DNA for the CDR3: TGTGCCAGCAGCCAGGGGTCTTTCTTAGCTTTCTTT.

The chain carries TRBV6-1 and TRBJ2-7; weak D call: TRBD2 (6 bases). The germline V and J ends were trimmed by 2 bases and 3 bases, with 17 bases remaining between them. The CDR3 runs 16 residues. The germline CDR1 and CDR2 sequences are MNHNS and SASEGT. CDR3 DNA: TGTGCCAGCAGTGAAACCTTCGGGGGAAGAGGCTACGAGCAGTACTTC. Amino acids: CASSETFGGRGYEQYF.

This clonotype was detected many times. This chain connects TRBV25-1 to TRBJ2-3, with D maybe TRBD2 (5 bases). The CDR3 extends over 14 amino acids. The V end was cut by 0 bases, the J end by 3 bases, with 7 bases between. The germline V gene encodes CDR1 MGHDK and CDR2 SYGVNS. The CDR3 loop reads CASSEYPGTDTQYF. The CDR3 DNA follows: TGTGCCAGCAGTGAATATCCGGGAACAGATACGCAGTATTTT.

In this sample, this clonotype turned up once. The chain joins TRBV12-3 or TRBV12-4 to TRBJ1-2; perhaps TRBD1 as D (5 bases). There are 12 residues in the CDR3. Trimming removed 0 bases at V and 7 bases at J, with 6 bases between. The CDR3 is CASSLAGVGYTF. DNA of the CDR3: TGTGCCAGCAGTTTAGCAGGGGTTGGCTACACCTTC.

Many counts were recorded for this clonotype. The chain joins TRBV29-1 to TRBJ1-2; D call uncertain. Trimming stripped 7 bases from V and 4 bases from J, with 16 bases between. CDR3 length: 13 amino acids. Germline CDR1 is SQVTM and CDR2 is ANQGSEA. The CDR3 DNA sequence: TGCAGCGCTACCGGGCGGTCGGTCTATGGCTACACCTTC. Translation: CSATGRSVYGYTF.

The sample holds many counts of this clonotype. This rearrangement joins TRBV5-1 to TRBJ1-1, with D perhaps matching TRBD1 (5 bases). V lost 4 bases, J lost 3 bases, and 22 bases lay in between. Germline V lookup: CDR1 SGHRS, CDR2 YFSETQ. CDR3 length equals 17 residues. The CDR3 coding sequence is TGCGCCAGCAGCCCGGAAGGGTCGGGGGGGAGAGACACTGAAGCTTTCTTT. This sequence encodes CASSPEGSGGRDTEAFF.

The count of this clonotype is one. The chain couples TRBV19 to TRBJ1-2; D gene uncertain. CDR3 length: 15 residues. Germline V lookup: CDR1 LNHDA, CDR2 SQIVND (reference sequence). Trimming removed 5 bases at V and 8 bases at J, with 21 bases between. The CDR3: CASSSSERRVGGYTF. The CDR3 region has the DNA TGTGCCAGTAGTTCCAGTGAGAGGAGGGTCGGAGGCTACACCTTC.

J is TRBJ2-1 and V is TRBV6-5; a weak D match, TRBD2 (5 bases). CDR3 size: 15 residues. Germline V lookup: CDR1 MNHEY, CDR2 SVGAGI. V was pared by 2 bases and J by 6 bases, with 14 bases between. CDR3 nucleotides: TGTGCCAGCAGTTACCCCGGACTCCACGCCAATGAGCAGTTCTTC. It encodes CASSYPGLHANEQFF.

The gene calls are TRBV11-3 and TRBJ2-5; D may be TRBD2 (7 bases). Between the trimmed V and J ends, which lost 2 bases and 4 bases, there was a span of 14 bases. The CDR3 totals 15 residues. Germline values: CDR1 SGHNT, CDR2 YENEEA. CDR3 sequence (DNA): TGTGCCAGCAGCTTACGGGGGGCGTCCAGAGAGACCCAGTACTTC. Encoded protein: CASSLRGASRETQYF.

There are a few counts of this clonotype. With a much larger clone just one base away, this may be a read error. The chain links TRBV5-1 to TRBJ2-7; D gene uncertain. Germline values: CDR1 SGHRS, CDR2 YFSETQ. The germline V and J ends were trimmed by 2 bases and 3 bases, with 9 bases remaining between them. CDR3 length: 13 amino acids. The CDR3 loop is CASSFAESYEQYF. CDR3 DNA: TGCGCCAGCAGCTTTGCAGAGAGCTACGAGCAGTACTTC.

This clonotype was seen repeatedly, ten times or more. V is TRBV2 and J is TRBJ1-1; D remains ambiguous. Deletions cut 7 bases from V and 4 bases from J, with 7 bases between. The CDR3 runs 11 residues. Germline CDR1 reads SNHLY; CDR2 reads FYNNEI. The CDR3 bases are TGTGCCAGCACCACTAGCACTGAAGCTTTCTTT. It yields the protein CASTTSTEAFF.

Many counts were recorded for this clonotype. DNA of the CDR3: TGCGCCAGCAGCCAAGCGGTCCGAGCGTCTTCCTACGAGCAGTACTTC. Protein product: CASSQAVRASSYEQYF. This sequence joins TRBV4-1 and TRBJ2-7; no definite D call. V was shortened by 1 base and J by 1 base, with 14 bases between the two germline ends. The CDR3 consists of 16 residues. CDR1 and CDR2 from the germline V gene are MGHRA and YSYEKL.

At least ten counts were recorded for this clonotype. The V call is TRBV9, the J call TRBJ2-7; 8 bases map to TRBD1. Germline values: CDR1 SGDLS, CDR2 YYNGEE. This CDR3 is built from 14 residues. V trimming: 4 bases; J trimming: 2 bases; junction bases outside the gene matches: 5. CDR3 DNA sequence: TGTGCCAGCAGCCCAAGGACAGGGACCTACGAGCAGTACTTC. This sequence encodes CASSPRTGTYEQYF. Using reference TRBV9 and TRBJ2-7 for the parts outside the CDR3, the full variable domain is DSGVTQTPKHLITATGQRVTLRCSPRSGDLSVYWYQQSLDQGLQFLIQYYNGEERAKGNILERFSAQQFPDLHSELNLSSLELGDSALYFCASSPRTGTYEQYFGPGTRLTVT.

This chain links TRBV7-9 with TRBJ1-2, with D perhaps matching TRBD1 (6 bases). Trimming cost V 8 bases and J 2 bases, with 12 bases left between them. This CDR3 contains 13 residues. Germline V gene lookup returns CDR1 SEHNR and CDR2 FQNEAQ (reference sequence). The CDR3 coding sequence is TGTGCCAGCGGCAGGACAGCAAACTATGGCTACACCTTC. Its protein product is CASGRTANYGYTF.

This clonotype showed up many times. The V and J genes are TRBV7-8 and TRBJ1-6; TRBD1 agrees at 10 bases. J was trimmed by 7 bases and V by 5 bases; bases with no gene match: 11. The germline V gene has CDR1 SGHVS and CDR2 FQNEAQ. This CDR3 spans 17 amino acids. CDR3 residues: CASSAVTGGAWNSPLHF. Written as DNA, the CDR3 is TGTGCCAGCAGCGCGGTGACAGGGGGCGCGTGGAATTCACCCCTCCACTTT.

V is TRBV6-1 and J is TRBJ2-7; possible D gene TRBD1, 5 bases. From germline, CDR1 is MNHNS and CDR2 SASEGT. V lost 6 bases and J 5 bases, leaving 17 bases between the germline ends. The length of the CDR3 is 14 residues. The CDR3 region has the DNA TGTGCCAGCAGAACTTTCGGACAAGTCAACGAGCAGTACTTC. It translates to CASRTFGQVNEQYF.

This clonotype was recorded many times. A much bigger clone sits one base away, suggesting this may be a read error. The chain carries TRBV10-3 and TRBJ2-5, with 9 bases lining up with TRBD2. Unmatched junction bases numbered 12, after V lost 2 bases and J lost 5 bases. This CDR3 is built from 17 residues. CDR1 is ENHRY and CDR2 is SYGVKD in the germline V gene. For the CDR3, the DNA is TGTGCCATCAGTGAGATAGCGGGAGAGATGGTGGGGGAGACCCAGTACTTC. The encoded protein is CAISEIAGEMVGETQYF.

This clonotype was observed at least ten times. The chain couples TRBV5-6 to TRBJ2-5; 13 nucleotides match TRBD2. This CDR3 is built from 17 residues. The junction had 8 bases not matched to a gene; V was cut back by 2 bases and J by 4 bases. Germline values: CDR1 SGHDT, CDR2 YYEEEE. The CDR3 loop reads CASSFVRLAGGGETQYF. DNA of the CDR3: TGTGCCAGCAGCTTCGTCAGACTAGCGGGAGGCGGAGAGACCCAGTACTTC. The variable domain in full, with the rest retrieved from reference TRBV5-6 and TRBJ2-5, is DAGVTQSPTHLIKTRGQQVTLRCSPKSGHDTVSWYQQALGQGPQFIFQYYEEEERQRGNFPDRFSGHQFPNYSSELNVNALLLGDSALYLCASSFVRLAGGGETQYFGPGTRLLVL.

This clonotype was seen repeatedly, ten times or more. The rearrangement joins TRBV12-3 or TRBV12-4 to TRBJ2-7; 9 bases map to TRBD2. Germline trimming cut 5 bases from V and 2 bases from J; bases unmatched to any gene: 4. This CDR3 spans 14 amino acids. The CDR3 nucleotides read TGTGCCAGCAGTCGACTAGCGGCTACCTACGAGCAGTACTTC. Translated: CASSRLAATYEQYF.

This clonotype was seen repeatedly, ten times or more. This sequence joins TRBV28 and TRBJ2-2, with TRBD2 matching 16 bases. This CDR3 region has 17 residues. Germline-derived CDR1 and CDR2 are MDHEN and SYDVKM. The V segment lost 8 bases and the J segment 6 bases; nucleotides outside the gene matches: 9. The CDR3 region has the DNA TGTGCCAGCTCGGGACTAGCGGGAGGGCGAGGCGCCGGGGAGCTGTTTTTT. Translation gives CASSGLAGGRGAGELFF.

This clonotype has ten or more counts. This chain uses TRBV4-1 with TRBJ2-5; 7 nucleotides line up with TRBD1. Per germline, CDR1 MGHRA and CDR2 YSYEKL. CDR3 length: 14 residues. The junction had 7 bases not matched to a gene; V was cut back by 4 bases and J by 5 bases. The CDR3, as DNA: TGCGCCAGCAGCCGCCCGACAGGGATGGAGACCCAGTACTTC. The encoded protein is CASSRPTGMETQYF.

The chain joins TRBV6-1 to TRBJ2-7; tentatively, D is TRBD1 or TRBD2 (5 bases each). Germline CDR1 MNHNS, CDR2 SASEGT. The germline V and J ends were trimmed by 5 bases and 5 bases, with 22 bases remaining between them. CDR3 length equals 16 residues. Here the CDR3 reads CASSRIPGPVVHEQYF. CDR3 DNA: TGTGCCAGCAGTAGAATTCCGGGACCAGTAGTCCACGAGCAGTACTTC.

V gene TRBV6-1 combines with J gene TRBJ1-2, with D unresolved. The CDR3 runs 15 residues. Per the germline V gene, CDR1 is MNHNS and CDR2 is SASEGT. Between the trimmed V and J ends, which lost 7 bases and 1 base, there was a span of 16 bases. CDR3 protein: CASIYRLGFNYGYTF. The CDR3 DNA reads TGTGCCAGCATCTACCGGCTGGGTTTTAACTATGGCTACACCTTC.